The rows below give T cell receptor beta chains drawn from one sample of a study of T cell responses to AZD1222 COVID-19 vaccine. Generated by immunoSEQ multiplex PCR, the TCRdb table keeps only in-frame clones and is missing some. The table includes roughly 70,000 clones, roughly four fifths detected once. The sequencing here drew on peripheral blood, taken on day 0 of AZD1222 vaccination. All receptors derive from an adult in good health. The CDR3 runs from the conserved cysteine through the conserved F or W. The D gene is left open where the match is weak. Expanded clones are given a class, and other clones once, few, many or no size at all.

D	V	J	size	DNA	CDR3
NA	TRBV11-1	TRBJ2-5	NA	TGTGCCAGCAGCGGATGGGGGATGAAGAACGAAGAGACCCAGTACTTC	CASSGWGMKNEETQYF
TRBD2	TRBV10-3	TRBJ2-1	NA	TGTGCCATCAGTTTCGGAGCGGGGAAGAACAATGAGCAGTTCTTC	CAISFGAGKNNEQFF
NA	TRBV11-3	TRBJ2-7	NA	TGTGCCAGCAGCCTCTCGCGACAGGTATACGAGCAGTACTTC	CASSLSRQVYEQYF
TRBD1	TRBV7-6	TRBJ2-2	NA	TGTGCCAGCAGCTTAGTAGGGACAGAGAACACCGGGGAGCTGTTTTTT	CASSLVGTENTGELFF
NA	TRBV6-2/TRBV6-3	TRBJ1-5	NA	TGTGCCAGCAGTTACGGGGCAGCCAATCAGCCCCAGCATTTT	CASSYGAANQPQHF
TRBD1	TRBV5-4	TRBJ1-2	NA	TGTGCCAGCAGCCCGACAGGGGATGGCTACACCTTC	CASSPTGDGYTF
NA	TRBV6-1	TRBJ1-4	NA	TGTGCCAGCAGTGCTCCTAATAGGGGAAGTAATGAAAAACTGTTTTTT	CASSAPNRGSNEKLFF
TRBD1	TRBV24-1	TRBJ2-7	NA	TGTGCCACCAGTGATAAACGGACAGGAGCCTACGAGCAGTACTTC	CATSDKRTGAYEQYF
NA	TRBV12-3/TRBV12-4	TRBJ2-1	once	TGTGCCAGCAGTCTACATAATCTGAATGAGCAGTTCTTC	CASSLHNLNEQFF
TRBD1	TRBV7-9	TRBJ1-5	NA	TGTGCCAGCAGCTTAGGACAGGGGTGGCAGCCCCAGCATTTT	CASSLGQGWQPQHF
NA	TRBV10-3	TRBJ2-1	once	TGTGCCATCAGTGTTTCGAGGGATGAGCAGTTCTTC	CAISVSRDEQFF
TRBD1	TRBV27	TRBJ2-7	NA	TGTGCCAGCAGTTTATGGACAGGGGCCTACGAGCAGTACTTC	CASSLWTGAYEQYF
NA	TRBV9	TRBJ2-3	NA	TGTGCCAGCAGCCTACGGGGGGCCGCTACAGATACGCAGTATTTT	CASSLRGAATDTQYF
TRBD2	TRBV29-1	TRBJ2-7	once	TGCAGCGTAACCGGACTAGCGGGGAACTACGAGCAGTACTTC	CSVTGLAGNYEQYF
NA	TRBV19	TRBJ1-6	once	TGTGCCAGCGCAAGGGAATCCTATAATTCACCCCTCCACTTT	CASARESYNSPLHF
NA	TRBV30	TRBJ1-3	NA	TGTGCCACAGACAGGAGAAGCTCTGGAAACACCATATATTTT	CATDRRSSGNTIYF
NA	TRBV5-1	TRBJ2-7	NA	TGCGCCAGCAGGGTCCAGGACAGCTCCTACGAGCAGTACTTC	CASRVQDSSYEQYF
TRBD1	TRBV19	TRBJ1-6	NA	TGTGCCAGTAGTCCGAATTGGGACAGTAATTCACCCCTCCACTTT	CASSPNWDSNSPLHF
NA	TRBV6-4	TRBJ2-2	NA	TGTGCCGGGATTCCGCGGGGAATGAACACCGGGGAGCTGTTTTTT	CAGIPRGMNTGELFF
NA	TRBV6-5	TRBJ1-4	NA	TGTGCCAGCAGTTACTCCTATTGGGGCAGGAATGAAAAACTGTTTTTT	CASSYSYWGRNEKLFF
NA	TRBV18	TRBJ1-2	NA	TGTGCCAGCTCACCACCGACGGGTGGCGGGTATGGCTACACCTTC	CASSPPTGGGYGYTF
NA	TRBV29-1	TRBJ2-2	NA	TGCAGCGTCACGACCGTGGGGGAGGGGGAGCTGTTTTTT	CSVTTVGEGELFF
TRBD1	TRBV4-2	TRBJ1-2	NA	TGTGCCAGCAGCCAAGTGGGGGACAGGGGAAATGACGCCTTC	CASSQVGDRGNDAF
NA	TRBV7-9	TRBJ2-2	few	TGTGCCCTACGGGGTACCGGGGAGCTGTTTTTT	CALRGTGELFF
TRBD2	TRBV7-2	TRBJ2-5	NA	TGTGCCAGCAGGACTAGCGGCCAGGAGACCCAGTACTTC	CASRTSGQETQYF
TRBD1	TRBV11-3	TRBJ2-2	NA	TGTGCCAGCAGCCTTGGGACAGGGTACGGGGATAAGACCGGGGAGCTGTTTTTT	CASSLGTGYGDKTGELFF
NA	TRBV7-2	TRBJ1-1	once	TGTGCCAGCAGCCCCCCGTTTGTGACGGCAAGGAGTCTTGAAGCTTTCTTT	CASSPPFVTARSLEAFF
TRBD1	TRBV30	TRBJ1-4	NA	TGTGCCGGGGGACAGGTGAAACTGTTTTTT	CAGGQVKLFF
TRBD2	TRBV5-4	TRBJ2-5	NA	TGTGCCAGCAGCTTAGTTGGGGAGGGAAAAGAGACCCAGTACTTC	CASSLVGEGKETQYF
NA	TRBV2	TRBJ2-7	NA	TGTGCCAGCAGTGAACCCAACACCAGTTTCTCCTACGAGCAGTACTTC	CASSEPNTSFSYEQYF
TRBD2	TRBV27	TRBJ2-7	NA	TGTGCCAGCAGGGGAGCGGGGGAGTTCTACGAGCAGTACTTC	CASRGAGEFYEQYF
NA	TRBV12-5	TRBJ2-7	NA	TGTGCTAGTGGTTTGGCCAGGGACGGATTCTCCTACGAGCAGTACTTC	CASGLARDGFSYEQYF
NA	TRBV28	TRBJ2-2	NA	TGTGCCAGCAGTTTTAAGGGGGGGCTCACCGGGGAGCTGTTTTTT	CASSFKGGLTGELFF
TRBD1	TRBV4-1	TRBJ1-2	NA	TGCGCCAGCAGCCCACGGGACAGGGACTATGGCTACACCTTC	CASSPRDRDYGYTF
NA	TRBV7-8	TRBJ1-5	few	TGTGCCAGCAGCTTAGTGTCGGGAAATAGCAATCAGCCCCAGCATTTT	CASSLVSGNSNQPQHF
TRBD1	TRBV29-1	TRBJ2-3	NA	TGCAGCGTCGTACCCGACAGGGCCCCAGATACGCAGTATTTT	CSVVPDRAPDTQYF
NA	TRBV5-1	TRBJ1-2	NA	TGCGCCAGCAGCTTGGAAGGCTATGGCTACACCTTC	CASSLEGYGYTF
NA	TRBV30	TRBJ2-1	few	TGTGCCTGGGTCCGTCCAGTATGGCAGAGCTCCTACAATGAGCAGTTCTTC	CAWVRPVWQSSYNEQFF
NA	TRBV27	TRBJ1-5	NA	TGTGCCAGCAGTCTGTGGGGCAATCAGCCCCAGCATTTT	CASSLWGNQPQHF
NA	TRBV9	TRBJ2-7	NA	TGTGCCAGCAGCGTGCAGGGGGGATCGGGAGAGCAGTACTTC	CASSVQGGSGEQYF
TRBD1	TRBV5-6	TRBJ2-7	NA	TGTGCCAGCAGCTTAGGAGGTACAGGGGTCTACGAGCAGTACTTC	CASSLGGTGVYEQYF
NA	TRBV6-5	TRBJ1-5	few	TGTGCCAGCACTGCAGGGCCATATAGCAATCAGCCCCAGCATTTT	CASTAGPYSNQPQHF
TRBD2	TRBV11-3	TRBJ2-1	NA	TGTGCCAGCAGCCCCAGAGCGGGGGTCAACAATGAGCAGTTCTTC	CASSPRAGVNNEQFF
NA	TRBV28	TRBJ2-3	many	TGTGCCAGCACCCTAACGACGGCCGATACGCAGTATTTT	CASTLTTADTQYF
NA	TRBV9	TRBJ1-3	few	TGTGCCAGCAGCGTAGAACGGAACAGGGCCTACTCTGGAAACACCATATATTTT	CASSVERNRAYSGNTIYF
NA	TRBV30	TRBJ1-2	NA	TGTGCCTGCCTTGGACATGAGGGCTACACCTTC	CACLGHEGYTF
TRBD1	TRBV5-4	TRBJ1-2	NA	TGTGCCAGCCCTTCGGGGACAGGGCCCTTTGGAGGCTACACCTTC	CASPSGTGPFGGYTF
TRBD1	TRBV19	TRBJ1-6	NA	TGTGCCAGTAGTAAGGTCCTGGGACAGGGAAATTCACCCCTCCACTTT	CASSKVLGQGNSPLHF
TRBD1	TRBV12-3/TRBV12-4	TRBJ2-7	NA	TGTGCCAGCAGTTGGGAAAAGGGGACAGGTCCGTACTTC	CASSWEKGTGPYF
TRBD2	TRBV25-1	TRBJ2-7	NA	TGTGCCAGTGGACTAGCGGGTGCCTACGAGCAGTACTTC	CASGLAGAYEQYF
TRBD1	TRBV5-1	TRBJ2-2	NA	TGCGCCAGCAGCTTGGCCTTGGGACAGGGTCCCGGGGAGCTGTTTTTT	CASSLALGQGPGELFF
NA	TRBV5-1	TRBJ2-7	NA	TGCGCCAGCAGCGGATGGGCAGGGAACGAGCAGTACTTC	CASSGWAGNEQYF